This TCR beta chain was captured by sequencing in a study of read filtering for tumor transcriptome and immune sequencing. The CDR3 is 16 amino acids. Looked up from germline, CDR1 is SGHNT and CDR2 is YYREEE (reference sequence). Trimming cost V 4 bases and J 7 bases; bases outside gene matches: 7. This clonotype was observed at least ten times. The library was built from about 400 ng RNA with molecular barcoded adaptors for alpha/delta and beta/gamma chains. TCRdb re-derived calls from the reads in MiXCR, one entry per CDR3 protein. Altogether fewer than 90,000 distinct CDR3 sequences are present, about 12% being singletons, with the ten largest covering 14% to 15%.

This TCR derives from a donor older than 35 with multiple myeloma. The sample taken for sequencing was a population of CD138-negative cells sorted from bone marrow. V is TRBV5-4 and J is TRBJ2-1, with TRBD2 matching over 14 bases. CDR3 amino acids: CASSAGTSGRMNEQFF. CDR3 coding DNA: TGTGCCAGCAGCGCCGGGACTAGCGGGAGAATGAATGAGCAGTTCTTC.